This T cell receptor beta chain was retrieved from a study of untreated major depressive disorder. Study-wide points: TRBV05-01 (Vbeta 5.1) usage was higher in CD4+ T cells of depressed patients than controls. TRBV25-01 and TRBV02-01 followed the flow pattern without significance.

The CDR3 consists of 13 residues. CDR1 is MNHEY, CDR2 SMNVEV, per germline (reference sequence). V was shortened by 5 bases and J by 8 bases, with 10 bases between the two germline ends. Here immunoSEQ multiplex PCR was the method, and the copy in TCRdb shows in-frame clones only, minus some. Among 20,000 or so clones, under 90% were seen once, and the ten largest hold just over 0.8%. Magnetic negative selection enriched CD4+ T cells from thawed PBMCs. About this clone: Its antigen is as yet unknown.

The receptor was derived from a woman aged 25 to 39 in good health. The chain has TRBV27 and TRBJ1-6, with D maybe TRBD1 (6 bases). The specimen sequenced was CD4+ T cells from PBMCs. CDR3 DNA sequence: TGTGCCAGCAGTCAAAGGGGGGATTCACCCCTCCACTTT. It specifies CASSQRGDSPLHF.